The clone carrying this T cell receptor beta chain was observed once. Its cognate antigen is unknown. Trimming at V came to 5 bases and at J to 3 bases, leaving 6 bases not matched to a gene. The CDR3 is made up of 14 amino acids. Study-wide points: Tumor memory CD4+ T cell TCR gene usage clustered with blood and lymph node memory CD4+ cells and lymph node naive CD4+ cells.

TRBV12-4/TRBJ1-2 clonotypes were amplified with adaptor-ligated barcode primers. TCRdb independently ran MiXCR on the multiplex PCR reads; one entry per CDR3 protein. Counted here are 350 to 500 distinct CDR3 sequences, around 20% occurring once; the ten biggest clones make up over 30%. This clonotype was obtained from a female donor with breast cancer. The chain couples TRBV12-3 or TRBV12-4 to TRBJ1-2; TRBD1 aligns across 7 bases. Sequencing used naive CD4+ T cells sorted from blood. Subset of the sample: naive CD4+ T cells, CD4+CD45RA+CD25-. CDR3 amino acids: CASSPIGTDYGYTF. DNA for the CDR3: TGTGCCAGCAGTCCTATTGGGACAGACTATGGCTACACCTTC.